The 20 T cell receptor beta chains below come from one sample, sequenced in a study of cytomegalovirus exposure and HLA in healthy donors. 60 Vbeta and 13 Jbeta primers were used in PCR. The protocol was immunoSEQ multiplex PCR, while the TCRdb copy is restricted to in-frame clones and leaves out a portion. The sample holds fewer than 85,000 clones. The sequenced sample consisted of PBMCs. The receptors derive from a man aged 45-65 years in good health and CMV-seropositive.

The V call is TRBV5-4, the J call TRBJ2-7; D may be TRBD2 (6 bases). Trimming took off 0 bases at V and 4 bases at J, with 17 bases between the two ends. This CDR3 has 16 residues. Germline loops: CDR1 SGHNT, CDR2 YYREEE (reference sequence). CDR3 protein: CASSLGGVSPLYEQYF. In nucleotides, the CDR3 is TGTGCCAGCAGCTTGGGCGGGGTTAGTCCGCTTTACGAGCAGTACTTC.

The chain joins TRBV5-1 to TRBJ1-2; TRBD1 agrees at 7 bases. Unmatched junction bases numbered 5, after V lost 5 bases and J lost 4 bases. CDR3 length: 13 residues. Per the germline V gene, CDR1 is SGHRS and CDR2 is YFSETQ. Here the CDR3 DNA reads TGCGCCAGCAGTCCACGACAGGGCTATGGCTACACCTTC. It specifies CASSPRQGYGYTF.

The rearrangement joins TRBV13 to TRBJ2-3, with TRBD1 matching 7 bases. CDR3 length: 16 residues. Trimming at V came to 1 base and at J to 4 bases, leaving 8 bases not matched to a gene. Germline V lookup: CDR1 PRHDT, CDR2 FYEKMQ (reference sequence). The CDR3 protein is CASSLEVTGPPDTQYF. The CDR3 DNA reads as TGTGCCAGCAGCTTAGAGGTGACAGGGCCACCAGATACGCAGTATTTT.

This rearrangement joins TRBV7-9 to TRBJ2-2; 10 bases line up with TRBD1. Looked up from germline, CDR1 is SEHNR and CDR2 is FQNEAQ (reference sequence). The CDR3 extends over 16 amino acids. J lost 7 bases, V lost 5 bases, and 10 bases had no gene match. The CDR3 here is CASSPLPGQGIGELFF. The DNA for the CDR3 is TGTGCCAGCAGCCCCCTACCGGGACAGGGGATCGGGGAGCTGTTTTTT.

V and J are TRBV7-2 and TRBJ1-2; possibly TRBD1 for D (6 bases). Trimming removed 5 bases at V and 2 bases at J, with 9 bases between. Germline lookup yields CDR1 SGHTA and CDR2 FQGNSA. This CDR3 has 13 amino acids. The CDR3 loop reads CASSKDRNYGYTF. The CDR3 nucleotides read TGTGCCAGCAGCAAGGACAGAAACTATGGCTACACCTTC.

As DNA, the CDR3 is TGTGCCAGCAGCACTAAACAGGGGAGTGAGCAGTTCTTC. Protein: CASSTKQGSEQFF. The chain recombines TRBV7-9 with TRBJ2-1; 7 nucleotides align to TRBD1. Per germline, CDR1 SEHNR and CDR2 FQNEAQ (reference sequence). The CDR3 is 13 residues long. J gave up 9 bases and V 5 bases, and 7 bases lay outside the gene matches.

This CDR3 is CASSLGYGYTF. The CDR3 DNA follows: TGTGCCAGCAGCCTCGGCTATGGCTACACCTTC. This chain links TRBV9 with TRBJ1-2; D is unclear. Germline values: CDR1 SGDLS, CDR2 YYNGEE. This CDR3 is 11 amino acids long. Trimming left V 4 bases short and J 4 bases short, with 5 bases between.

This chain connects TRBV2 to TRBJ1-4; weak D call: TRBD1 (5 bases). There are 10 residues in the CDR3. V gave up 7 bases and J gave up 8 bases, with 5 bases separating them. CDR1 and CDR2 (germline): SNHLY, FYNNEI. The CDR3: CASKGEKLFF. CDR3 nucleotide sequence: TGTGCCAGCAAGGGGGAAAAACTGTTTTTT.

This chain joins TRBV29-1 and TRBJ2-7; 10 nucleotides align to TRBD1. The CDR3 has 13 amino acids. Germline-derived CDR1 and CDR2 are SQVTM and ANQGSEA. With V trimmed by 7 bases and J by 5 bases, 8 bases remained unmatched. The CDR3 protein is CSAPGQGKHEQYF. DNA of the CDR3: TGCAGCGCCCCGGGACAGGGGAAGCACGAGCAGTACTTC.

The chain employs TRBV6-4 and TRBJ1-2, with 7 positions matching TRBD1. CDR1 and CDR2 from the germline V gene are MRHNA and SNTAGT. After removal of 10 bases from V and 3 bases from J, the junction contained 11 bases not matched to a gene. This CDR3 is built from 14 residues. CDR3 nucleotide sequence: TGTGCCACACAGGGCGACAGGGAAGACTATGGCTACACCTTC. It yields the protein CATQGDREDYGYTF.

CDR3 coding DNA: TGTGCCAGCAGCTTGGAGTCTAGCGGGAACACCGGGGAGCTGTTTTTT. This gives the protein CASSLESSGNTGELFF. V gene TRBV5-4 combines with J gene TRBJ2-2; 7 nucleotides agree with TRBD2. Germline V gene sequence: CDR1 SGHNT, CDR2 YYREEE (reference sequence). This CDR3 is built from 16 residues. V lost 0 bases and J lost 1; bases outside the gene matches: 3.

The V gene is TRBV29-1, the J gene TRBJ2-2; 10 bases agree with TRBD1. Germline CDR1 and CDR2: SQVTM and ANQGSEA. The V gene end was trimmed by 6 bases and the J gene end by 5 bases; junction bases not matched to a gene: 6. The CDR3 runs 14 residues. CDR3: CSVGQGRDTGELFF. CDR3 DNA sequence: TGCAGCGTGGGACAGGGGCGCGATACCGGGGAGCTGTTTTTT.

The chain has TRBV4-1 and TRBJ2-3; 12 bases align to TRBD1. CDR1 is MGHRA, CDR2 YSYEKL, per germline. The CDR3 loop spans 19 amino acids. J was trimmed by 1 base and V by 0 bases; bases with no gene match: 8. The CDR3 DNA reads TGCGCCAGCAGCCAAGAGTTATTGGGACAGGGGGCGGGCACAGATACGCAGTATTTT. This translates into CASSQELLGQGAGTDTQYF.

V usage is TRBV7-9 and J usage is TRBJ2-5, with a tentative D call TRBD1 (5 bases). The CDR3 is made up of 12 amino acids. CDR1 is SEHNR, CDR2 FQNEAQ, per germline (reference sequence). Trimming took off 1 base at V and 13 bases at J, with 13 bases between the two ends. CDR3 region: CASSLVGRAAYF. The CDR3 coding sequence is TGTGCCAGCAGCTTAGTTGGCAGGGCCGCGTACTTC. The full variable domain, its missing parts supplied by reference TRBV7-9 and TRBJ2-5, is DTGVSQNPRHKITKRGQNVTFRCDPISEHNRLYWYRQTLGQGPEFLTYFQNEAQLEKSRLLSDRFSAERPKGSFSTLEIQRTEQGDSAMYLCASSLVGRAAYFGPGTRLLVL.

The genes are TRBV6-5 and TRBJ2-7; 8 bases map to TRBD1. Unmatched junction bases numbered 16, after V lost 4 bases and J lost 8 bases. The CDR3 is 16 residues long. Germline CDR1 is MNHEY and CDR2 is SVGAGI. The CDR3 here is CASSSPRAQGGGKQYV. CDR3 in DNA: TGTGCCAGCAGTTCCCCTAGAGCACAGGGGGGCGGAAAGCAGTACGTC.

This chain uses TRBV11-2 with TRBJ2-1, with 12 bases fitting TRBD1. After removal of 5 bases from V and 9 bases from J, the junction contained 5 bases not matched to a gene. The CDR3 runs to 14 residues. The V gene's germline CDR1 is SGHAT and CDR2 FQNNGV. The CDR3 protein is CASSLGQGAGEQFF. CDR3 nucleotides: TGTGCCAGCAGCCTGGGACAGGGGGCAGGTGAGCAGTTCTTC.

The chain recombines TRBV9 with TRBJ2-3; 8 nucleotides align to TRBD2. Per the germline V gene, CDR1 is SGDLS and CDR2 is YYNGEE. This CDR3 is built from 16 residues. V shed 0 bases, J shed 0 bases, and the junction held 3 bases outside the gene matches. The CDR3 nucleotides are TGTGCCAGCAGCGTAGGCCGCGGGGGGAGCACAGATACGCAGTATTTT. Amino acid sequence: CASSVGRGGSTDTQYF.

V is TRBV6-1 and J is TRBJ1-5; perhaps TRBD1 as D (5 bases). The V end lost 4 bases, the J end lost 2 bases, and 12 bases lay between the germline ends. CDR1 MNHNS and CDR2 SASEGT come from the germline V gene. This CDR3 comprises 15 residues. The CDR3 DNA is TGTGCCAGCAGTGTAGGGGTCCAGGGCAATCAGCCCCAGCATTTT. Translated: CASSVGVQGNQPQHF.

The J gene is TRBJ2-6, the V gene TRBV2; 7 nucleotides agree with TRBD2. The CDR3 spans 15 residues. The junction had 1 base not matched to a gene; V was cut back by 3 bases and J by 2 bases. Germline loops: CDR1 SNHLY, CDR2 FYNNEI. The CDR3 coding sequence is TGTGCCAGCAGTGAGGGAGGGGCTGGGGCCAACGTCCTGACTTTC. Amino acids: CASSEGGAGANVLTF.

This CDR3 is CASSQLQGDQETQYF. The CDR3 nucleotides are TGTGCCAGCAGCCAATTACAGGGGGACCAAGAGACCCAGTACTTC. This chain connects TRBV14 to TRBJ2-5, with TRBD1 matching over 8 bases. This CDR3 has 15 amino acids. Germline V CDR1 and CDR2: SGHDN, FVKESK. Germline trimming cut 2 bases from V and 0 bases from J; bases unmatched to any gene: 2. The full variable domain, rest sourced from reference TRBV14 and TRBJ2-5, is EAGVTQFPSHSVIEKGQTVTLRCDPISGHDNLYWYRRVMGKEIKFLLHFVKESKQDESGMPNNRFLAERTGGTYSTLKVQPAELEDSGVYFCASSQLQGDQETQYFGPGTRLLVL.